This TCR beta chain was recovered during a study of shared clonotypes between healthy human individuals. Study-wide context: Each donor's CD8 memory used one plate, CD8 naive two, each CD4 subset three.

Naive-designated CD8 cells lacked CD45RO, were positively enriched for CCR7, and omitted terminally differentiated effector memory CD45RA+ cells. Profiling relied on immunoSEQ multiplex PCR, and the TCRdb table lists in-frame clones only, not all of them. Found here are 1.5 million to 2.5 million clones, about 95% of them singletons; the top ten hold 1% to 1.5%. Broader study findings: Although depth was large, rarefaction showed that sequencing of the sorted subsets was incomplete. Clonotype sharing among donors was thought likely to change with sequencing depth. Clonotype sharing across a handful of donors was observed for around 5% of naive CD4 clonotypes.

As regards this clone: Its target is unknown.

Germline V lookup: CDR1 SEHNR, CDR2 FQNEAQ (reference sequence). V gave up 1 base and J gave up 5 bases, with 17 bases separating them. The length of the CDR3 is 16 residues. The sequence derives from a man between 18 and 29 years old in good health. The rearrangement joins TRBV7-9 to TRBJ2-5, with a tentative D call TRBD2 (6 bases). Input material: naive CD8+ T cells sorted from blood. The CDR3 DNA follows: TGTGCCAGCAGCTTAGTCGGGGGAGAGGGTAGCGAGACCCAGTACTTC. Its protein product is CASSLVGGEGSETQYF.